This TCR beta chain derives from a study of blood T cell repertoires in COVID-19. The ends lost 0 bases at V and 6 bases at J; junction bases unmatched: 13. The CDR3 has 17 residues. Germline V CDR1 and CDR2: LGHNA, YNFKEQ. The authors' processing: Researchers report that nucleated cell counts were estimated from reference gene primer amplification. Clones were read by immunoSEQ multiplex PCR, and TCRdb kept only the in-frame ones, dropping some. V and J calls and clone size are as listed in that table; D and trimming were resolved from the DNA. Altogether just over 90,000 clones are present, approximately 87% being singletons, with the ten largest covering approximately 1.5%.

The sample comprised peripheral blood. This TCR came from a human donor with active COVID-19. The donor label of this sample is uncertain. The rearrangement joins TRBV4-2 to TRBJ1-1; the match to TRBD1 covers 7 bases. For the CDR3, the DNA is TGTGCCAGCAGCCAAGAGAGGACGATGACAGGGCCCCCTGAAGCTTTCTTT. It encodes CASSQERTMTGPPEAFF.